This T cell receptor beta chain derives from a study of molecular identifiers for immune sequencing clone quantification. V was trimmed by 7 bases and J by 4 bases, leaving 16 bases between them. This CDR3 has 13 residues. The V gene's germline CDR1 is SQVTM and CDR2 ANQGSEA. TCRdb redid the calling of the PCR reads with MiXCR, one entry per CDR3 protein. The repertoire holds nearly 650,000 distinct CDR3 sequences, with roughly 23% as singletons. At least ten counts were recorded for this clonotype. The chain couples TRBV29-1 to TRBJ2-5; D tentatively reads TRBD1 or TRBD2 (6 bases each). The origin of this receptor is a human donor in good health. Some libraries in this study had Jurkat cell RNA spiked in. Sequencing was carried out using naive CD8+ T cells from blood, with Jurkat cell RNA spiked in. Specified subset: FACS-sorted CD8+CD4-CCR7+CD45RA+ naive T cells. The CDR3 nucleotides are TGCAGCGGGACTACAGGGACGGTAGAGACCCAGTACTTC. As protein: CSGTTGTVETQYF. Full variable domain (missing parts from reference TRBV29-1 and TRBJ2-5): SAVISQKPSRDICQRGTSLTIQCQVDSQVTMMFWYRQQPGQSLTLIATANQGSEATYESGFVIDKFPISRPNLTFSTLTVSNMSPEDSSIYLCSGTTGTVETQYFGPGTRLLVL.